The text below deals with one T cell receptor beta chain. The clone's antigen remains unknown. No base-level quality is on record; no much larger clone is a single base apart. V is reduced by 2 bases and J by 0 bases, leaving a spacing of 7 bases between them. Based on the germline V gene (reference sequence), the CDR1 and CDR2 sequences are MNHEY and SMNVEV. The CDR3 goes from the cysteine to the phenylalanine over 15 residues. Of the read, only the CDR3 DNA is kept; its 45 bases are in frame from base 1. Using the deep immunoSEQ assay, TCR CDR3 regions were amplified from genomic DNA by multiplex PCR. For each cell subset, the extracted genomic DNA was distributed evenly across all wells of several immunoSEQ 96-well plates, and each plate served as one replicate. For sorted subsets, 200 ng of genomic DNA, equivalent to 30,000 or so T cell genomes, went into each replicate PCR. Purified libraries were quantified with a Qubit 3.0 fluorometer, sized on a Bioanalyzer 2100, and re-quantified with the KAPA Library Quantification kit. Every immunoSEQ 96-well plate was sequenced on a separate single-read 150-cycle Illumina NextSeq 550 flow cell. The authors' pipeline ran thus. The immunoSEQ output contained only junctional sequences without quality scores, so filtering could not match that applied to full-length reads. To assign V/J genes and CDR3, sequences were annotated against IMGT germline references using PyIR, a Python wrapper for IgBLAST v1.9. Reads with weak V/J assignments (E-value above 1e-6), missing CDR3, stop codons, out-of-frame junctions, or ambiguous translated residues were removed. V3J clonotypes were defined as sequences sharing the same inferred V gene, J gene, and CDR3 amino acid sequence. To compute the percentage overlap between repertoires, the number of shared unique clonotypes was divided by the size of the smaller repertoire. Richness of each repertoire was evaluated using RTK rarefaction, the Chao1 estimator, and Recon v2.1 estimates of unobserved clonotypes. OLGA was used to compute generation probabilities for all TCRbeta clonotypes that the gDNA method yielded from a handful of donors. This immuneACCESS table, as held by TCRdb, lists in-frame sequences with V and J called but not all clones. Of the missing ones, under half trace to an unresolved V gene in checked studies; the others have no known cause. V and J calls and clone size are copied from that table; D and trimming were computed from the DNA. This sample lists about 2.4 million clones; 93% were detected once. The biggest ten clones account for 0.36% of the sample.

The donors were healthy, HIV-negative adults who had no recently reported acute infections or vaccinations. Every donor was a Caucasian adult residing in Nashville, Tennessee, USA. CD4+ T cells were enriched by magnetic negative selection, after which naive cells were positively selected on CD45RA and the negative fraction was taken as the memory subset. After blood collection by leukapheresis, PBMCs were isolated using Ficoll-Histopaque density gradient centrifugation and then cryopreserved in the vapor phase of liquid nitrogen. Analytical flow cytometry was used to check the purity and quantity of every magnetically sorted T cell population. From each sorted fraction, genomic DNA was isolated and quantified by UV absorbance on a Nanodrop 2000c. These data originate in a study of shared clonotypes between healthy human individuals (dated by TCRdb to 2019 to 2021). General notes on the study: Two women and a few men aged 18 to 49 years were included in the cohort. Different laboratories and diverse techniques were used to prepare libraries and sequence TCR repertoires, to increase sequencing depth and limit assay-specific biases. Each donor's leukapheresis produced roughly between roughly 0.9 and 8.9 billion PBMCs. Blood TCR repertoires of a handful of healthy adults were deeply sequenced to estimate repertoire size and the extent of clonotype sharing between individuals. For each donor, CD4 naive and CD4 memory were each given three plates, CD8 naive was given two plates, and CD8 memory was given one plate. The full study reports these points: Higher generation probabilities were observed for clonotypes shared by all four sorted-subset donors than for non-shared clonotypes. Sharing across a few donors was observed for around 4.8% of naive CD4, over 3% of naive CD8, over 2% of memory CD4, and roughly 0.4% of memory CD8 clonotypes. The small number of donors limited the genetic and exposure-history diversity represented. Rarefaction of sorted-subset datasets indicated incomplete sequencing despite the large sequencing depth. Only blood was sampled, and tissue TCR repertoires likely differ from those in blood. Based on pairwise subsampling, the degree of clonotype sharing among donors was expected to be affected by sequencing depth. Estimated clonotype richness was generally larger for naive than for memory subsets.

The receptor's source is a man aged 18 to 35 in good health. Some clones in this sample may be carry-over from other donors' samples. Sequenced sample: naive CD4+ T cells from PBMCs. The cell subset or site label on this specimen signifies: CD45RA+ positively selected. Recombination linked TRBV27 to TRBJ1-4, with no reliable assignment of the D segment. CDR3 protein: CASSLIGTTNEKLFF. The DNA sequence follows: TGTGCCAGCAGTTTAATAGGTACAACTAATGAAAAACTGTTTTTT.